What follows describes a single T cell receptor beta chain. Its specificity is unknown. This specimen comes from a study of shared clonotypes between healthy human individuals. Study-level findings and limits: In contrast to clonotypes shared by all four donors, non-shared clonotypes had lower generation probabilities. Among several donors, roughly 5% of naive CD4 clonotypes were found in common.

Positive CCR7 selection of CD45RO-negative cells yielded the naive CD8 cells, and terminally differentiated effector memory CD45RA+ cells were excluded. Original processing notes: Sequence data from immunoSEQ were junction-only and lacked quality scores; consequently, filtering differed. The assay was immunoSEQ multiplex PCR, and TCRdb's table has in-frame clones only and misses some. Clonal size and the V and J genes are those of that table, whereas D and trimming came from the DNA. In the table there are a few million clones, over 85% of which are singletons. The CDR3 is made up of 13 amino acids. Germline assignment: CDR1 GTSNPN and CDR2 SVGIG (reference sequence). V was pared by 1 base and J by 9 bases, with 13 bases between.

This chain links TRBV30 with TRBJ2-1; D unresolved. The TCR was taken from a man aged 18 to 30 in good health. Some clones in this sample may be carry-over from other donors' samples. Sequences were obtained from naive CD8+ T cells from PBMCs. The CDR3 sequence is CAWSDSTGSEQFF. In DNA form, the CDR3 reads TGTGCCTGGAGTGATTCGACGGGTTCTGAGCAGTTCTTC.